The TCR beta chain under discussion was sequenced for a study of blood T cells in healthy people across ages. Notes on the study in general: The fall in TCR beta diversity per million T cells was roughly linear with age. Diversity estimates drawn from one million T cells were deemed underestimates.

Then a second PCR, running roughly 7 to 11 cycles, was carried out with a sample-barcoded 5' primer and a J-beta primer mix. TCRdb used MiXCR to reprocess the 5' RACE reads, holding one entry per CDR3 protein. The sample consists of about 1.5 million distinct CDR3 sequences, around 40% of them appearing once. In regard to this clonotype: Antigen: not known.

Per-sample PBMC isolation yielded at least 6.5 million cells. Germline CDR1 SGHTA, CDR2 FQGNSA. Trimming cost V 0 bases and J 6 bases, with 15 bases left between them. The CDR3 runs to 16 residues. Specimen: blood. This receptor was obtained from a young woman in good health. The J gene is TRBJ2-1, the V gene TRBV7-2; possible D gene TRBD2, 5 bases. This CDR3 is CASSLAIWELVNEQFF. The DNA of the CDR3 is TGTGCCAGCAGCTTAGCGATATGGGAACTAGTCAATGAGCAGTTCTTC.